This T cell receptor (beta chain) originates from a study of neurological immune-mediated disorders. 2 million unsorted PBMCs were stored in RNAlater at -80 °C before RNA extraction. There are 13 residues in the CDR3. Germline assignment: CDR1 LGHNA and CDR2 YSLEER. Trimming took off 0 bases at V and 6 bases at J, with 9 bases between the two ends. By sample share, this clonotype is medium-sized. Using its own MiXCR run on the 5' RACE reads, TCRdb lists one record per CDR3 protein. The table has under 90,000 distinct CDR3 sequences, roughly 3.3% seen once. Material: PBMCs. The chain has TRBV4-3 and TRBJ2-7; D may be TRBD1 or TRBD2 (6 bases each). This receptor was taken from a woman aged 45-59 years with multiple sclerosis. The CDR3 loop is CASSQDRGLEQYF. The CDR3 DNA reads as TGCGCCAGCAGCCAAGACCGGGGGCTCGAGCAGTACTTC.